Presented here are 13 T cell receptor beta chains from one specimen sequenced in a study of blood T cell repertoires in COVID-19. Sequencing used immunoSEQ multiplex PCR; TCRdb keeps in-frame clones, though not all of them. The sample has some 130,000 clones; about 86% are singletons. The sequenced sample was PBMCs or T cells enriched from blood (not recorded which). All receptors derive from a middle-aged man with acute COVID-19.

V is TRBV7-9 and J is TRBJ1-2; 7 positions agree with TRBD1. V lost 5 bases and J lost 8; bases outside the gene matches: 11. The CDR3 has 14 residues. In germline, CDR1 is SEHNR, CDR2 FQNEAQ (reference sequence). The CDR3 loop reads CASSPRQGEGGYTF. CDR3 in DNA: TGTGCCAGCAGCCCCCGACAGGGTGAGGGAGGCTACACCTTC.

The chain is built from TRBV9 and TRBJ2-3, with TRBD2 as a possible D gene (5 bases). The CDR3 has 14 residues. CDR1 and CDR2 from the germline V gene are SGDLS and YYNGEE. V lost 3 bases to trimming and J lost 3 bases, with 11 bases between them. The CDR3 nucleotides read TGTGCCAGCAGCGACCCCCGGAGGACAGATACGCAGTATTTT. Amino acid sequence: CASSDPRRTDTQYF.

The V call is TRBV28, the J call TRBJ1-3; D possibly corresponds to TRBD1 (5 bases). The length of the CDR3 is 13 residues. The V end lost 8 bases, the J end lost 0 bases, and 8 bases lay between the germline ends. Germline loops: CDR1 MDHEN, CDR2 SYDVKM. DNA of the CDR3: TGTGCCAGCGGGGGGGGCTCTGGAAACACCATATATTTT. It is translated as CASGGGSGNTIYF.

For the CDR3, the DNA is TGTGCCAGCAGCCAGACCTTCCAACTAGTCTCGGACGAGCAGTACTTC. Its translation: CASSQTFQLVSDEQYF. The chain uses TRBV14 and TRBJ2-7, with D possibly being TRBD2 (5 bases). CDR3 length: 16 amino acids. Trimming removed 3 bases from V and 5 bases from J, with 20 bases in between. The germline CDR1 and CDR2 sequences are SGHDN and FVKESK.

The genes are TRBV2 and TRBJ2-7; D might be TRBD1 (6 bases). Trimming cost V 6 bases and J 4 bases, with 19 bases left between them. This CDR3 has 15 residues. Germline-derived CDR1 and CDR2 are SNHLY and FYNNEI. The CDR3 loop reads CASRTGKGVGYEQYF. CDR3 sequence (DNA): TGTGCCAGCAGGACAGGCAAGGGAGTAGGATACGAGCAGTACTTC. The whole variable domain, filled in from reference TRBV2 and TRBJ2-7, reads EPEVTQTPSHQVTQMGQEVILRCVPISNHLYFYWYRQILGQKVEFLVSFYNNEISEKSEIFDDQFSVERPDGSNFTLKIRSTKLEDSAMYFCASRTGKGVGYEQYFGPGTRLTVT.

The chain has TRBV7-9 and TRBJ2-5; tentative D call: TRBD2 (5 bases). Germline V lookup: CDR1 SEHNR, CDR2 FQNEAQ (reference sequence). Deletions cut 8 bases from V and 2 bases from J, with 12 bases between. The CDR3 contains 13 residues. Here the CDR3 reads CASSLRGQETQYF. The CDR3 coding sequence is TGTGCCAGCTCCCTTCGGGGTCAAGAGACCCAGTACTTC.

The gene calls are TRBV6-5 and TRBJ2-7, with TRBD2 identical over 8 bases. Per the germline V gene, CDR1 is MNHEY and CDR2 is SVGAGI. The CDR3 totals 13 residues. With 7 bases clipped from V and 2 bases from J, the junction kept 4 bases outside the gene matches. This chain's CDR3 is CASTPGGAYEQYF. The CDR3 nucleotides are TGTGCCAGCACCCCCGGGGGGGCCTACGAGCAGTACTTC.

The V and J genes are TRBV10-1 and TRBJ2-2; 7 bases line up with TRBD1. Germline trimming cut 5 bases from V and 0 bases from J; bases unmatched to any gene: 3. The CDR3 is 15 residues long. The germline V gene has CDR1 WNHNN and CDR2 SYGVQD (reference sequence). CDR3 nucleotide sequence: TGCGCCAGCAGTCGGGACAGCGCGAACACCGGGGAGCTGTTTTTT. Its translation: CASSRDSANTGELFF.

This clone was recorded a few times. This rearrangement joins TRBV12-5 to TRBJ2-1, with a weak D call TRBD2 (5 bases). V lost 0 bases and J 6 bases, leaving 18 bases between the germline ends. This CDR3 is 17 amino acids long. Germline V CDR1 and CDR2: LGHNT, FRNRAP. CDR3 coding DNA: TGTGCTAGTGGTTTGGTAAAACGGGAACGCCCCTCCAATGAGCAGTTCTTC. Its translation is CASGLVKRERPSNEQFF.

This clone was recorded only once. The chain uses TRBV7-3 and TRBJ2-2; D possibly corresponds to TRBD2 (6 bases). The CDR3 covers 15 residues. CDR1 is SGHTA and CDR2 is FQGTGA in the germline V gene. Trimming took off 4 bases at V and 4 bases at J, with 13 bases between the two ends. The CDR3 nucleotides are TGTGCCAGCAGCTCTTCCGGGAGTTTCACCGGGGAGCTGTTTTTT. This sequence encodes CASSSSGSFTGELFF.

The V and J genes are TRBV5-5 and TRBJ2-3; 8 nucleotides align to TRBD2. The germline CDR1 and CDR2 sequences are SGHKS and YYEKEE (reference sequence). The CDR3 is 14 amino acids. V gave up 5 bases and J gave up 3 bases; unmatched junction bases: 5. The CDR3 reads CASRLLAVTDTQYF. The CDR3 DNA follows: TGTGCCAGCAGGCTACTAGCGGTTACAGATACGCAGTATTTT. Full variable domain (rest looked up from reference TRBV5-5 and TRBJ2-3): DAGVTQSPTHLIKTRGQQVTLRCSPISGHKSVSWYQQVLGQGPQFIFQYYEKEERGRGNFPDRFSARQFPNYSSELNVNALLLGDSALYLCASRLLAVTDTQYFGPGTRLTVL.

The J gene is TRBJ2-1, the V gene TRBV5-1; TRBD1 agrees at 7 bases. The CDR3 spans 14 residues. Germline CDR1 reads SGHRS; CDR2 reads YFSETQ. V was pared by 0 bases and J by 4 bases, with 1 base of the junction left unmatched. CDR3 residues: CASSLGDRYNEQFF. For the CDR3, the DNA is TGCGCCAGCAGCTTGGGGGACAGATACAATGAGCAGTTCTTC.

Comments on this clone: The junction and the germline gene differ at one end; a read error may be behind it. The genes are TRBV6-5 and TRBJ1-1; D not certain. The CDR3 loop spans 15 amino acids. CDR1 MNHEY and CDR2 SVGAGI come from the germline V gene. The CDR3 reads CASGYSQLGNTEAFF. As DNA, the CDR3 is TGTGCCAGCGGTTACTCACAGTTGGGGAACACTGAAGCTTTCTTT.